This T cell receptor beta chain was identified in a study of OX40 agonist ivuxolimab in advanced cancers. Trimming removed 1 base at V and 5 bases at J, with 16 bases between. Per germline, CDR1 SGHRS and CDR2 YFSETQ. This CDR3 has 15 residues. Assay: immunoSEQ multiplex PCR; the TCRdb copy retains only in-frame clones and omits some. The table has about 92,000 clones, around 90% seen once; the top ten hold 0.25% to 0.35%. The source material was CD4+ or CD8+ T cells sorted from blood, sampled in a trial of the OX40 agonist ivuxolimab. The chain combines TRBV5-1 with TRBJ2-7, with D possibly being TRBD1 or TRBD2 (6 bases each). The origin of this receptor is an adult with an advanced solid tumor such as melanoma, head and neck, liver or kidney cancer. CDR3 region: CASSLLVEGGHEQYF. In DNA form, the CDR3 reads TGCGCCAGCAGCTTGCTCGTCGAGGGGGGTCACGAGCAGTACTTC.